Below are 25 T cell receptor beta chains sequenced from a single sample in a study of shared clonotypes between healthy human individuals. Using immunoSEQ multiplex PCR, the repertoire was profiled, and TCRdb retains in-frame clones only, with some absent. The table shows fewer than 850,000 clones, with more than 70% occurring only once. The source material was memory CD4+ T cells sorted from blood. Subset: CD45RA-negative fraction. These receptors came from a woman aged 25 to 39 in good health.

The gene calls are TRBV5-1 and TRBJ2-1, with D perhaps TRBD2 (5 bases). Trimming took 1 base from V and 6 from J, leaving 11 bases between them. The germline gives CDR1 SGHRS, CDR2 YFSETQ. The CDR3 has 14 residues. In DNA, the CDR3 is TGCGCCAGCAGCTTGCCGGGAATTAGCAATGAGCAGTTCTTC. Translated, it gives CASSLPGISNEQFF.

This clone was detected many times. This sequence joins TRBV28 and TRBJ1-5, with TRBD1 identical over 10 bases. There are 15 residues in the CDR3. Trimming took 5 bases from V and 11 from J; bases not matched to a gene: 12. Germline V gives CDR1 MDHEN, CDR2 SYDVKM. The CDR3 reads CASSTWTGTGEAQHF. In DNA, the CDR3 is TGTGCCAGCAGTACATGGACCGGGACAGGGGAGGCCCAGCATTTT.

This sequence joins TRBV7-2 and TRBJ1-1, with TRBD1 matching 7 bases. The V and J ends lost 5 bases and 3 bases, in that order; junction bases with no gene match: 9. Germline V lookup: CDR1 SGHTA, CDR2 FQGNSA. This CDR3 has 15 amino acids. The CDR3 nucleotides read TGTGCCAGCAGCACCCAGGGGGGGGGAGACACTGAAGCTTTCTTT. This encodes CASSTQGGGDTEAFF.

The CDR3 coding sequence is TGTGCCAGCAGCTTAGGGCGGGAGGGCCGGAATGAGCAGTTCTTC. Translating it yields CASSLGREGRNEQFF. V is TRBV11-3 and J is TRBJ2-1; 9 nucleotides align to TRBD2. V shed 1 base and J 7 bases; nucleotides not matched to a gene: 5. CDR1 is SGHNT and CDR2 is YENEEA in the germline V gene. This CDR3 comprises 15 residues.

This chain joins TRBV29-1 and TRBJ1-1; the D is unclear. Germline CDR1 reads SQVTM; CDR2 reads ANQGSEA. V lost 6 bases, J lost 4 bases, and 18 bases lay in between. The CDR3 length is 14 residues. CDR3: CSVGRPGRATEAFF. Written as DNA, the CDR3 is TGCAGCGTCGGACGGCCTGGGAGGGCCACTGAAGCTTTCTTT.

The chain combines TRBV5-1 with TRBJ2-1; TRBD1 might be the D (5 bases). This CDR3 region has 13 residues. The germline CDR1 and CDR2 sequences are SGHRS and YFSETQ. V was shortened by 4 bases and J by 6 bases, with 11 bases between the two germline ends. Written as DNA, the CDR3 is TGCGCCAGCAGCGGCCAGGGCCTCAATGAGCAGTTCTTC. It translates to CASSGQGLNEQFF.

The genes are TRBV14 and TRBJ2-7; no definite D call. Trimming left V 1 base short and J 3 bases short, with 4 bases between. The CDR3 is 12 amino acids. The germline V gene encodes CDR1 SGHDN and CDR2 FVKESK. CDR3 DNA: TGTGCCAGCAGCCAAGCCTTCTACGAGCAGTACTTC. This encodes CASSQAFYEQYF.

The V and J genes are TRBV27 and TRBJ1-2; D is possibly TRBD1 (6 bases). Trimming took off 2 bases at V and 4 bases at J, with 11 bases between the two ends. This CDR3 spans 14 amino acids. Germline V gene data show CDR1 as MNHEY and CDR2 as SMNVEV (reference sequence). The CDR3 protein is CASSLQGSVYGYTF. CDR3 DNA: TGTGCCAGCAGTTTACAGGGGTCGGTCTATGGCTACACCTTC.

This clone was seen only once. The V and J genes are TRBV30 and TRBJ1-2; possibly TRBD1 for D (5 bases). Germline V gene sequence: CDR1 GTSNPN, CDR2 SVGIG (reference sequence). V was clipped by 0 bases and J by 2 bases, with 13 bases between them. The length of the CDR3 is 15 residues. The CDR3 here is CAWSVGRTKNYGYTF. Written as DNA, the CDR3 is TGTGCCTGGAGTGTTGGGAGGACAAAGAACTATGGCTACACCTTC.

V and J are TRBV7-2 and TRBJ2-7; D not certain. Germline assignment: CDR1 SGHTA and CDR2 FQGNSA. The CDR3 sequence is 16 residues long. Trimming removed 1 base at V and 0 bases at J, with 13 bases between. The CDR3 nucleotides read TGTGCCAGCAGCTTAGGGTCAACACGGAGCTCCTACGAGCAGTACTTC. It encodes CASSLGSTRSSYEQYF.

The rearrangement links TRBV19 to TRBJ2-1; D might be TRBD1 (6 bases). The CDR3 length is 15 residues. CDR1 is LNHDA and CDR2 is SQIVND in the germline V gene (reference sequence). V lost 1 base and J 4 bases, leaving 11 bases between the germline ends. Written as DNA, the CDR3 is TGTGCCAGTAGTATAGGTGGGACACTTTACAATGAGCAGTTCTTC. This translates into CASSIGGTLYNEQFF.

The V call is TRBV28, the J call TRBJ1-1; 7 bases fit TRBD1. V lost 10 bases and J lost 1; bases outside the gene matches: 15. CDR1 MDHEN and CDR2 SYDVKM come from the germline V gene. This CDR3 spans 16 amino acids. CDR3 in amino acids: CATLQGGGSWNTEAFF. Here the CDR3 DNA reads TGTGCCACCCTCCAGGGAGGGGGCTCTTGGAACACTGAAGCTTTCTTT.

The J gene is TRBJ2-2, the V gene TRBV28; D gene ambiguous. This CDR3 has 14 amino acids. CDR1 and CDR2 from the germline V gene are MDHEN and SYDVKM. The CDR3 here is CAPAVILNTGELFF. In nucleotides, the CDR3 is TGTGCTCCAGCAGTAATCCTGAACACCGGGGAGCTGTTTTTT.

As concerns this clone: A junction boundary mismatches the germline segment, possibly from a read error. This sequence joins TRBV5-4 and TRBJ2-7; TRBD1 is a possible D gene (5 bases). The CDR3 contains 11 residues. Germline-derived CDR1 and CDR2 are SGHNT and YYREEE (reference sequence). The CDR3 nucleotides are TGCGCCAGCAGGGATAACTACGAGCAGTACTTC. It yields the protein CASRDNYEQYF.

This clone has at least ten counts. This chain uses TRBV19 with TRBJ1-5, with TRBD1 matching over 7 bases. J gave up 4 bases and V 6 bases, and 6 bases lay outside the gene matches. Germline V gene data show CDR1 as LNHDA and CDR2 as SQIVND (reference sequence). This CDR3 spans 14 amino acids. CDR3 loop: CASSRTTGNQPQHF. The CDR3 nucleotides are TGTGCCAGTAGCAGAACGACAGGGAATCAGCCCCAGCATTTT.

The rearrangement joins TRBV19 to TRBJ2-3; 11 bases are a match to TRBD2. Germline CDR1 reads LNHDA; CDR2 reads SQIVND (reference sequence). The CDR3 has 16 residues. V trimming: 6 bases; J trimming: 0 bases; junction bases outside the gene matches: 5. CDR3 amino acids: CASRSRLAGSTDTQYF. Here the CDR3 DNA reads TGTGCCAGTAGATCACGACTAGCGGGAAGCACAGATACGCAGTATTTT.

The V and J genes are TRBV28 and TRBJ2-3, with TRBD2 matching over 9 bases. CDR3 length: 14 amino acids. Trimming took 6 bases from V and 3 from J; bases not matched to a gene: 4. Germline CDR1 and CDR2: MDHEN and SYDVKM. Written as DNA, the CDR3 is TGTGCCAGCAGACCAGCGGGAGGTACAGATACGCAGTATTTT. This sequence encodes CASRPAGGTDTQYF.

About this clone: At the DNA level, this CDR3 is encoded by other sequences in the same sample as well. The genes are TRBV7-9 and TRBJ2-3; D may be TRBD1 or TRBD2 (5 bases each). CDR3 length: 13 residues. V shed 4 bases and J shed 9 bases, with 14 bases lying between them. Germline V gene data show CDR1 as SEHNR and CDR2 as FQNEAQ (reference sequence). CDR3: CASSSAGTDTQYF. In nucleotides, the CDR3 is TGTGCCAGCAGCTCTGCCGGGACCGACACGCAGTATTTT.

The chain carries TRBV9 and TRBJ2-7; perhaps D is TRBD1 or TRBD2 (9 bases each). V was pared by 1 base and J by 7 bases, with 15 bases between. CDR1 and CDR2 from the germline V gene are SGDLS and YYNGEE. This CDR3 has 14 residues. CDR3 in amino acids: CASSVLAGTGEQYF. The CDR3 region has the DNA TGTGCCAGCAGCGTACTAGCGGGGACAGGGGAGCAGTACTTC.

The chain employs TRBV5-1 and TRBJ2-7, with D possibly being TRBD1 (5 bases). Trimming took off 1 base at V and 3 bases at J, with 8 bases between the two ends. The CDR3 runs 13 residues. Per germline, CDR1 SGHRS and CDR2 YFSETQ. The CDR3 region has the DNA TGCGCCAGCAGCTTGAGGGGTAGCTACGAGCAGTACTTC. This encodes CASSLRGSYEQYF.

The chain is built from TRBV20-1 and TRBJ1-3; D gene ambiguous. This CDR3 comprises 11 residues. Trimming stripped 3 bases from V and 7 bases from J, with 7 bases between. Germline V gives CDR1 DFQATT, CDR2 SNEGSKA (reference sequence). CDR3 protein: CSARGRNTIYF. DNA of the CDR3: TGCAGTGCTAGGGGAAGGAACACCATATATTTT.

As for this clone: Other nucleotide sequences from this sample produce the same CDR3. V gene TRBV18 combines with J gene TRBJ2-7; D perhaps matches TRBD1 (6 bases). Germline CDR1 and CDR2: KGHSH and LQKENI. The CDR3 sequence is 13 residues long. Trimming cost V 6 bases and J 1 base, with 10 bases left between them. The CDR3 coding sequence is TGTGCCAGCTCTCCGACAGGATCCTACGAGCAGTACTTC. Translating gives CASSPTGSYEQYF.

The rearrangement links TRBV19 to TRBJ1-5; unclear D gene. Germline-derived CDR1 and CDR2 are LNHDA and SQIVND (reference sequence). This CDR3 has 15 amino acids. The V and J ends lost 2 bases and 5 bases respectively, with 13 bases between them. CDR3 region: CASSIIGSGDQPQHF. The CDR3 DNA sequence: TGTGCCAGTAGTATAATAGGCAGCGGGGATCAGCCCCAGCATTTT. Full variable domain (remainder filled in from reference TRBV19 and TRBJ1-5): DGGITQSPKYLFRKEGQNVTLSCEQNLNHDAMYWYRQDPGQGLRLIYYSQIVNDFQKGDIAEGYSVSREKKESFPLTVTSAQKNPTAFYLCASSIIGSGDQPQHFGDGTRLSIL.

V usage is TRBV6-5 and J usage is TRBJ2-2; D not resolved. The ends were cut back, 2 bases at V and 6 bases at J, with 16 bases in the middle. Germline CDR1 and CDR2: MNHEY and SVGAGI. The CDR3 is 16 amino acids. In nucleotides, the CDR3 is TGTGCCAGCAGTTACGGGGTGGGTAGTGACCCCGGGGAGCTGTTTTTT. Its translation is CASSYGVGSDPGELFF.

V and J are TRBV21-1 and TRBJ1-5. TRBV21-1 constitutes a pseudogene. CDR3 length: 15 residues. The CDR3 DNA sequence: TGTGCCAGCAAAAACGGGGCCCATGCGAATCAGCCCCAGCATTTT. This encodes CASKNGAHANQPQHF.